This TCR beta chain was identified during a study of T-cell memory formation after mild COVID-19. Overall study context: Most TCR clusters belonged to a single donor. Regarding the study as a whole: For contracting clones, CD4+ ones sat mainly in CM and EM, CD8+ in EMRA. Balance between CD4 and CD8 was seen in clones contracting day 15 to 85, and a CD4+ lean was seen in later expanders. Cross-reactive memory seemingly joined, as some responding clones were found in pre-infection memory.

Deletions cut 8 bases from V and 4 bases from J, with 15 bases between. This CDR3 contains 13 residues. Germline V gene data show CDR1 as SGHRS and CDR2 as YFSETQ. In TCRdb, the 5' RACE reads were re-called with MiXCR into one record per CDR3 protein. In the table there are 50,000 or so distinct CDR3 sequences, 9% to 15% of which are singletons. To note about this clonotype: What it recognizes is unknown.

The sequenced sample was PBMCs or a T cell subset sorted from them (not recorded which). This TCR was sampled from a man between 18 and 29 years old who had mild COVID-19 (a few samples of this study predate the infection). Cell type and time point are not known. The V call is TRBV5-1, the J call TRBJ1-2, with D perhaps matching TRBD1 (6 bases). The chain's CDR3 is CARKRDTTYGYTF. The CDR3 DNA reads TGCGCCAGGAAGCGGGACACAACCTATGGCTACACCTTC.